This T cell receptor (beta chain) was recovered during a study of cytomegalovirus exposure and HLA in healthy donors (dated by TCRdb to the late 2010s). For the study in its entirety: According to a later analysis, the 120 or so validation repertoires were produced on the same platform as the 600 to 850 repertoires of the first cohort. The study aimed to test whether signatures of past pathogen exposure could be identified by cataloging public T cell receptors. Along with the 666-subject first cohort, a separate validation cohort of over a hundred different subjects was used. To predict cytomegalovirus infection status, the study combined high-throughput TCR immunosequencing, statistical association of individual TCRs with disease status, and machine learning. On the study overall, not on this receptor specifically: The validation cohort had no HLA typing available for a later analysis, so co-occurrence within that cohort was assessed over all 130 or so repertoires. In vitro tests confirmed that a few of the cytomegalovirus-associated TCR beta chains recognize cytomegalovirus antigens. In a later analysis, TCRs clustered in the first cohort were found to also tend to co-occur in the 110 or so validation repertoires, with 94% of cluster scores above 0. The study listed 164 TCR beta chains as associated with cytomegalovirus. The authors suggested that the approach could potentially be extended to other disease states and immunological phenotypes. In both the original and validation cohorts, the classifier was reported to diagnose cytomegalovirus status with high specificity and sensitivity. Most TCR sequences were seen in very few donors, while some public TCRs were found in many individuals.

Receptor libraries were prepared by the immunoSEQ multiplex PCR assay. Regarding the original processing steps: A statistical classification framework was developed to diagnose cytomegalovirus status using the catalog of TCR beta chain sequences. Here the immuneACCESS table is served through TCRdb, limited to in-frame sequences with V and J called. Missing clones are a known gap in these copies; in checked studies unresolved V genes cover under half, and the rest lacks a known reason. That table furnishes V, J and clone size, whereas the DNA furnished D and trimming. The sample has roughly 120,000 clones on record, about 88% of them singletons. The top ten constitute about 4.1% of the sample. Trimming at the junction amounts to 5 bases on V and 5 bases on J, and the germline ends lie 27 bases apart. The CDR1 and CDR2 encoded by the germline V gene are SGHTA and FQGNSA. The CDR3 numbers 19 residues from cysteine through phenylalanine. CDR3 DNA only is kept here, 57 bases in frame from base 1.

The donors were included in the validation cohort of some 110 subjects, a group kept apart from the roughly 670-subject first cohort. Notes on this clone: What this receptor recognizes is not known. The sample holds no much larger clone one base away, and base qualities are not on file.

This receptor chain uses TRBV7-2 and TRBJ2-2; a tentative D match to TRBD1 spans 6 bases. Source material: PBMCs. This sequence was found in a man between 18 and 29 years old in good health and CMV-seropositive. The CDR3 is CASSLQGLRSRAKTGELFF. The nucleotides are TGTGCCAGCAGCCTTCAGGGGCTACGGAGCCGGGCCAAAACCGGGGAGCTGTTTTTT.